The sample holds one count of the clone carrying this T cell receptor (beta chain). As handled by the study authors: Nucleated cell number was recorded as an estimate derived from reference gene primer amplification. Measured with immunoSEQ multiplex PCR; TCRdb has only the in-frame clones, and not every one. The V and J calls and clone size were taken over from that table, and D and trimming were inferred from the DNA. The repertoire holds 150,000 or so clones, with around 79% as singletons. The CDR3 consists of 17 residues. Germline V CDR1 and CDR2: SGDLS, YYNGEE. V was clipped by 3 bases and J by 4 bases, with 19 bases between them. The source of the sample is a study of blood T cell repertoires in COVID-19. For the study at large: The United States, Italy and Spain provided the acute and convalescent COVID-19 samples. T cells, B-cell-depleted T cells, or PBMCs supplied cDNA or gDNA.

The receptor was derived from an older man with acute or convalescent COVID-19. The chain joins TRBV9 to TRBJ2-2; D possibly corresponds to TRBD2 (6 bases). Material: peripheral blood. The CDR3 coding sequence is TGTGCCAGCAGCGCCTCCCCTGCGGGGTCGGGCACCGGGGAGCTGTTTTTT. It codes for CASSASPAGSGTGELFF.